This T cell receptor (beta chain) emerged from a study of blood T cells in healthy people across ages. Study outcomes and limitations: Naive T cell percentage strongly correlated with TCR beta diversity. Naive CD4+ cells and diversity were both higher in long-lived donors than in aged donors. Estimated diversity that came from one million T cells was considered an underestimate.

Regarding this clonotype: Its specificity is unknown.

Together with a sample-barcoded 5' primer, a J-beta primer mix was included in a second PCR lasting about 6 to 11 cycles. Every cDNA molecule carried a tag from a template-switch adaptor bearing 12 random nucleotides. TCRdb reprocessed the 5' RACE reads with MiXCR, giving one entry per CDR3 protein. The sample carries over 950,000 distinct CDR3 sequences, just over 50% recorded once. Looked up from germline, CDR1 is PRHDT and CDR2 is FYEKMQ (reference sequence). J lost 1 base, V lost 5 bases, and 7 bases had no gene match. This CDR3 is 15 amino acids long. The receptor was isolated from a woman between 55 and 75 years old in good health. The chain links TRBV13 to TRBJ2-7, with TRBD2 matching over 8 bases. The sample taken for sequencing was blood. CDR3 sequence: CASSPKGTRSYEQYF. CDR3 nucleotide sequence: TGTGCCAGCAGCCCAAAAGGGACTAGGTCCTACGAGCAGTACTTC.